Shown below are 10 T cell receptor beta chains from a single sample sequenced in a study of identical twins (dated by TCRdb to about 2016). The library was produced with 5' RACE. The run used an Illumina HiSeq 2000. TCRdb trimmed the raw reads at Q25, called clones with MiXCR and kept productive beta chains. One record per CDR3 amino acid sequence lists the most common genes and DNA. Present in this sample are about 890,000 distinct CDR3 sequences, approximately 13% of which were seen just once. The ten largest clones add up to about 1.5% of the sample. A further study also used this sample, focusing on yellow fever vaccine responses in identical twins.

Material for sequencing was PBMCs. The receptor source for this set is a woman under 30 in good health.

This clonotype has only a few counts. The chain carries TRBV12-3 or TRBV12-4 and TRBJ2-1; TRBD1 aligns across 10 bases. The CDR3 runs 15 residues. Unmatched junction bases numbered 8, after V lost 3 bases and J lost 9 bases. CDR3 loop: CASSFGTGVIVEQFF. CDR3 bases: TGTGCCAGCAGTTTTGGGACAGGGGTAATAGTTGAGCAGTTCTTC.

V is TRBV13 and J is TRBJ1-2; 9 bases align to TRBD1. Germline CDR1 PRHDT, CDR2 FYEKMQ (reference sequence). This CDR3 comprises 13 residues. Trimming at V came to 5 bases and at J to 8 bases, leaving 6 bases not matched to a gene. CDR3 loop: CASSRDREVGYTF. The DNA for the CDR3 is TGTGCCAGCAGCCGGGACAGGGAAGTCGGCTACACCTTC.

This clonotype showed up many times. The gene calls are TRBV20-1 and TRBJ1-5, with TRBD1 identical over 7 bases. The V gene end was trimmed by 0 bases and the J gene end by 7 bases; junction bases not matched to a gene: 9. The CDR3 totals 15 residues. CDR1 is DFQATT and CDR2 is SNEGSKA in the germline V gene (reference sequence). The CDR3 DNA is TGCAGTGCTAGAGAACCAGGACAGGAGTACCAGCCCCAGCATTTT. The encoded protein is CSAREPGQEYQPQHF.

In this sample, this clonotype turned up a few times. This chain links TRBV5-5 with TRBJ2-1; D unclear. The CDR3 length is 15 residues. Germline CDR1 and CDR2: SGHKS and YYEKEE (reference sequence). V lost 0 bases and J lost 4, with 11 bases in between. This CDR3 is CASSLGIGEYNEQFF. In nucleotides, the CDR3 is TGTGCCAGCAGCTTGGGTATAGGAGAGTACAATGAGCAGTTCTTC.

The V gene is TRBV24-1, the J gene TRBJ2-7, with D possibly TRBD1 on 6 matching bases. Germline values: CDR1 KGHDR, CDR2 SFDVKD. This CDR3 contains 13 residues. V lost 10 bases and J 2 bases, leaving 14 bases between the germline ends. Here the CDR3 DNA reads TGTGCCACGGAGACAGGTAGGGCCTACGAGCAGTACGTC. Amino acids: CATETGRAYEQYV.

This chain uses TRBV27 with TRBJ2-3; D remains ambiguous. The CDR3 loop spans 13 amino acids. Germline V gene data show CDR1 as MNHEY and CDR2 as SMNVEV (reference sequence). Between the trimmed V and J ends, which lost 3 bases and 0 bases, there was a span of 4 bases. CDR3 loop: CASSFKSTDTQYF. Written as DNA, the CDR3 is TGTGCCAGCAGTTTCAAAAGCACAGATACGCAGTATTTT.

This clonotype was recorded a few times. The rearrangement links TRBV24-1 to TRBJ2-2; D not resolved. The CDR3 runs to 17 residues. V was trimmed by 4 bases and J by 0 bases, leaving 14 bases between them. CDR1 is KGHDR and CDR2 is SFDVKD in the germline V gene. As DNA, the CDR3 is TGTGCCACCAGTGACCCCTCTATGCAGCCGAACACCGGGGAGCTGTTTTTT. Amino acids: CATSDPSMQPNTGELFF.

The chain links TRBV12-3 or TRBV12-4 to TRBJ2-3; 7 nucleotides line up with TRBD1. The ends lost 6 bases at V and 6 bases at J; junction bases unmatched: 12. This CDR3 is built from 15 residues. The CDR3 DNA follows: TGTGCCAGCAGCCCTAGGAACAGGGGTGCGGATACGCAGTATTTT. Its translation is CASSPRNRGADTQYF.

This clonotype was seen more than once but under ten times. The V and J genes are TRBV7-3 and TRBJ2-4, with a possible D match to TRBD1 (6 bases). Germline CDR1 SGHTA, CDR2 FQGTGA. The CDR3 is 15 amino acids. V lost 2 bases to trimming and J lost 0 bases, with 8 bases between them. DNA for the CDR3: TGTGCCAGCAGCTTAGGCAGGGGAGCCAAAAACATTCAGTACTTC. It is translated as CASSLGRGAKNIQYF.

This clonotype appeared a few times. V usage is TRBV5-4 and J usage is TRBJ2-7; maybe TRBD2 (5 bases). V lost 4 bases and J lost 7, with 18 bases in between. The CDR3 loop spans 14 amino acids. Germline-derived CDR1 and CDR2 are SGHNT and YYREEE (reference sequence). The CDR3 bases are TGTGCCAGCAGCCCAGAGACCCCGGGAATAGAGCAGTACTTC. Translated: CASSPETPGIEQYF.